There are a few counts of the clone carrying this T cell receptor beta chain. These data originate in a study of T-cell reconstitution after alpha-beta-depleted transplantation in children. TCRbeta library preparation incorporated unique molecular identifiers. TCRdb analysed the PCR reads with MiXCR anew, one entry per CDR3 protein. This table holds about 340,000 distinct CDR3 sequences, approximately 12% found once. This CDR3 is 16 amino acids long. In germline, CDR1 is SGHNT, CDR2 YYREEE (reference sequence). V lost 3 bases to trimming and J lost 1 base, with 13 bases between them. This sequence joins TRBV5-4 and TRBJ2-2, with D perhaps assigned TRBD1 or TRBD2 (5 bases each). Sequencing was performed on PBMCs, taken from the stem cell graft. This clonotype was obtained from a human donor who donated a stem cell graft to a child with Fanconi anemia. The CDR3 loop reads CASSSGTMKNTGELFF. In DNA, the CDR3 is TGTGCCAGCAGCTCCGGGACGATGAAGAACACCGGGGAGCTGTTTTTT.